This T cell receptor beta chain came from a study of T cells in Graves' hyperthyroidism and ophthalmopathy. Whole-study findings and limits: Most thyroid clonotypes that were expanded above 0.001 also turned up in blood. Patients with ophthalmopathy were separated from those with stable hyperthyroidism by a 13 V-J model. Ophthalmopathy was model-predicted a median around seven months pre-onset.

RNA transcripts provided the source from which TCR beta CDR3 regions were amplified. The TCR CDR3 was amplified in a first-round RT-PCR using the HTBI primer set. MiXCR was run by TCRdb on the multiplex PCR reads, yielding one entry per CDR3 protein. This table holds 490,000 or so distinct CDR3 sequences, 46% found once. This clonotype was observed many times. Antigen specificity is unknown. The diagnoses drew upon clinical symptoms, serum thyroxine and TRAb, thyroid ultrasound and orbital computed tomography. CDR3 length equals 15 residues. V lost 6 bases and J 5 bases, leaving 22 bases between the germline ends. The germline CDR1 and CDR2 sequences are DFQATT and SNEGSKA (reference sequence).

The source material was peripheral blood or thyroid tissue (not recorded which). The chain links TRBV20-1 to TRBJ1-2, with no clear D. The receptor was isolated from an adult woman with Graves' disease, either hyperthyroidism or ophthalmopathy (not recorded which). CDR3 region: CSASYTARHSYGYTF. The CDR3 nucleotides are TGCAGTGCCTCCTACACCGCCCGACACTCATATGGCTACACCTTC.